This is a list of T cell receptor beta chains from one sample in a study of cytomegalovirus exposure and HLA in healthy donors. The table came from immunoSEQ multiplex PCR; TCRdb's copy has only in-frame clones and leaves some out. Recorded here are about 76,000 clones; the top ten clones represent approximately 5.3%. The sequenced sample was PBMCs. The source is a woman aged 40 to 55 in good health and CMV-seropositive. Each CDR3 is given with its conserved first and last residue. Each record gives: J gene, D gene, V gene, CDR3 protein, CDR3 DNA. D genes are given only for firm matches.

J: TRBJ2-7; D: TRBD1; V: TRBV10-3; CDR3: CAISESGTEYEQYF; DNA: TGTGCCATCAGTGAATCCGGGACAGAGTACGAGCAGTACTTC
J: TRBJ2-7; D: NA; V: TRBV7-2; CDR3: CASSLARATRRNEQYF; DNA: TGTGCCAGCAGCTTAGCGAGGGCAACCCGTAGGAACGAGCAGTACTTC
J: TRBJ2-7; D: TRBD1; V: TRBV10-2; CDR3: CASRELDRVGEQYF; DNA: TGCGCCAGCAGAGAACTGGACAGGGTAGGCGAGCAGTACTTC
J: TRBJ2-2; D: TRBD1; V: TRBV12-5; CDR3: CASGLDRGENTGELFF; DNA: TGTGCTAGTGGTTTGGACAGGGGCGAGAACACCGGGGAGCTGTTTTTT
J: TRBJ2-1; D: NA; V: TRBV11-3; CDR3: CASSAGLAYEQFF; DNA: TGTGCCAGCAGCGCGGGGTTAGCGTATGAGCAGTTCTTC
J: TRBJ1-5; D: NA; V: TRBV19; CDR3: CASSIGFSRSSNQPQHF; DNA: TGTGCCAGTAGTATAGGTTTTTCCAGGTCTAGCAATCAGCCCCAGCATTTT
J: TRBJ2-1; D: TRBD2; V: TRBV5-1; CDR3: CASSLTGSGLAAYNEQFF; DNA: TGCGCCAGCAGCTTGACAGGGTCAGGACTAGCGGCCTACAATGAGCAGTTCTTC
J: TRBJ2-3; D: TRBD2; V: TRBV6-4; CDR3: CASSETSGRADTQYF; DNA: TGTGCCAGCAGTGAGACTAGCGGGAGGGCAGATACGCAGTATTTT
J: TRBJ2-3; D: NA; V: TRBV5-1; CDR3: CASSVYLQAGRQTDTQYF; DNA: TGCGCCAGCAGCGTATATCTGCAGGCCGGGAGACAGACAGATACGCAGTATTTT
J: TRBJ2-1; D: NA; V: TRBV19; CDR3: CASSHWDKSREQFF; DNA: TGTGCCAGTAGCCATTGGGACAAGTCAAGGGAGCAGTTCTTC
J: TRBJ2-1; D: NA; V: TRBV28; CDR3: CASSLWGRTAYNEQFF; DNA: TGTGCCAGCAGTTTATGGGGGCGGACAGCCTACAATGAGCAGTTCTTC
J: TRBJ2-5; D: NA; V: TRBV9; CDR3: CASSTEGLPGGTQYF; DNA: TGTGCCAGCAGCACCGAGGGTCTACCCGGAGGGACCCAGTACTTC
J: TRBJ2-2; D: TRBD2; V: TRBV29-1; CDR3: CSVEVGRTSGGVYGELFF; DNA: TGCAGCGTTGAAGTTGGGAGGACTAGCGGGGGGGTCTACGGGGAGCTGTTTTTT
J: TRBJ2-7; D: NA; V: TRBV6-6; CDR3: CASSYSGPSSYEQYF; DNA: TGTGCCAGCAGTTACTCGGGGCCGAGCTCCTACGAGCAGTACTTC
J: TRBJ2-7; D: TRBD2; V: TRBV2; CDR3: CASSEALGGGASEQYF; DNA: TGTGCCAGCAGTGAAGCGCTTGGCGGGGGGGCTTCCGAGCAGTACTTC
J: TRBJ2-7; D: NA; V: TRBV28; CDR3: CASSNRDMNEQYF; DNA: TGTGCCAGCAGTAACCGGGACATGAACGAGCAGTACTTC
J: TRBJ2-7; D: TRBD2; V: TRBV2; CDR3: CASRKTSGSEQYF; DNA: TGTGCCAGCAGAAAGACTAGCGGGAGCGAGCAGTACTTC
J: TRBJ1-1; D: TRBD1; V: TRBV11-3; CDR3: CASSPGGGGRMNTEAFF; DNA: TGTGCCAGCAGCCCAGGGGGAGGTGGCAGGATGAACACTGAAGCTTTCTTT
J: TRBJ2-3; D: NA; V: TRBV5-1; CDR3: CASSLGREGTDTQYF; DNA: TGCGCCAGCAGCTTGGGGAGGGAGGGCACAGATACGCAGTATTTT
J: TRBJ2-1; D: NA; V: TRBV10-1; CDR3: CASSRSYNEQFF; DNA: TGCGCCAGCAGTCGGAGCTACAATGAGCAGTTCTTC
J: TRBJ2-3; D: TRBD1; V: TRBV11-2; CDR3: CASSWTGLGTDTQYF; DNA: TGTGCCAGCAGCTGGACAGGGTTGGGCACAGATACGCAGTATTTT
J: TRBJ2-7; D: TRBD1; V: TRBV7-7; CDR3: CASSRGQGYEQYF; DNA: TGTGCTAGCAGCCGGGGACAGGGGTACGAGCAGTACTTC
J: TRBJ1-5; D: NA; V: TRBV11-2; CDR3: CASSLGGLAPQHF; DNA: TGTGCCAGCAGCTTAGGGGGGCTCGCGCCCCAGCATTTT
J: TRBJ1-2; D: NA; V: TRBV6-5; CDR3: CASSYGQNYGYTF; DNA: TGTGCCAGCAGTTACGGGCAGAACTATGGCTACACCTTC